Sequencing of this T cell receptor beta chain was carried out in a study of blood T cells in healthy people across ages. Whole-study results and caveats: Possibly confounding the expanded clonotype changes was the fact that donor CMV status was unknown.

This clonotype occurred many times. The antigen is undetermined. For the second PCR, which ran for roughly 6 to 12 cycles, a sample-barcoded 5' primer and a J-beta primer mix were used. TCRdb independently ran MiXCR on the 5' RACE reads; one entry per CDR3 protein. Of over 300,000 distinct CDR3 sequences in the sample, approximately 51% are singletons; the top ten hold 51%. The V gene lost 2 bases and the J gene lost 5 bases, with 12 bases spanning the gap. The CDR3 totals 14 residues. CDR1 is MNHNY and CDR2 is SVGAGI in the germline V gene (reference sequence). The chain carries TRBV6-6 and TRBJ2-5; a possible D gene is TRBD2 (6 bases). This TCR was recovered from a man aged 55-75 years in good health. Source material: blood. CDR3 residues: CASSYGSGGETQYF. In DNA, the CDR3 is TGTGCCAGCAGTTACGGGTCCGGAGGGGAGACCCAGTACTTC.